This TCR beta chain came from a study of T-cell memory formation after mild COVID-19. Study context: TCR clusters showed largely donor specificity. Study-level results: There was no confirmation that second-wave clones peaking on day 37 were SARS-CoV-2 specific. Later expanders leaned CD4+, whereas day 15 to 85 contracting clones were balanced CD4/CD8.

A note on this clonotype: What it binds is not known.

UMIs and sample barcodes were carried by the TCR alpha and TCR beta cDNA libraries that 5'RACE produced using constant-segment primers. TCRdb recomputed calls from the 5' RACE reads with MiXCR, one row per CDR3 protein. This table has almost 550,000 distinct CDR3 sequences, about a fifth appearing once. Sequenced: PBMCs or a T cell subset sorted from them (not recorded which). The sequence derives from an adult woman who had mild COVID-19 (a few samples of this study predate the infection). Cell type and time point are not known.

As DNA, the CDR3 is TGTGCCAGTAGAGACTCTGGGGCCAACGTCCTGACTTTC. Translation gives CASRDSGANVLTF. The gene calls are TRBV19 and TRBJ2-6; no definite D call. Germline assignment: CDR1 LNHDA and CDR2 SQIVND (reference sequence). V lost 6 bases to trimming and J lost 0 bases, with 3 bases between them. This CDR3 comprises 13 residues.